Given below is one T cell receptor (beta chain) in context. The data stem from a study of blood T cell repertoires in COVID-19. Study details: Sites across the United States, Italy and Spain contributed samples from acute and convalescent COVID-19.

V was shortened by 7 bases and J by 8 bases, with 9 bases between the two germline ends. Germline V gene data show CDR1 as LGHNT and CDR2 as FRNRAP. This CDR3 has 11 amino acids. Using immunoSEQ multiplex PCR, the repertoire was profiled, and TCRdb retains in-frame clones only, with some absent. The repertoire consists of a few hundred thousand clones, with 75% to 90% occurring once and the leading ten covering 3.5% to 4.5%. The clonotype comes from a woman in her 40s with acute or convalescent COVID-19. Material: peripheral blood. The genes are TRBV12-5 and TRBJ1-3, with a weak D call TRBD1 (5 bases). The CDR3 coding sequence is TGTGCTAGTGCTTTAGGGGACACCATATATTTT. Its protein product is CASALGDTIYF.